The 10 T cell receptor beta chains below come from one sample, sequenced in a study of T cells in Graves' hyperthyroidism and ophthalmopathy. Authors of the study amplified TCR beta CDR3 regions from RNA transcripts. Carried out on the TCR CDR3, a first-round RT-PCR used the HTBI primer set. TCRdb reanalysed the multiplex PCR reads using MiXCR and keeps one entry per CDR3 protein. The sample lists about 580,000 distinct CDR3 sequences; 14% were seen once. The sequencing sample was made of blood. The source of these receptors is a woman younger than 45 with Graves' hyperthyroidism that later progressed to Graves' ophthalmopathy.

In its sample, this clonotype was seen a few times. This sequence joins TRBV5-4 and TRBJ2-1; D is uncertain. The CDR3 spans 12 residues. Germline V gene data show CDR1 as SGHNT and CDR2 as YYREEE (reference sequence). V lost 3 bases and J lost 6, with 7 bases in between. The CDR3 sequence is CASSWGSNEQFF. The CDR3 bases are TGTGCCAGCAGCTGGGGTAGCAATGAGCAGTTCTTC.

There are many counts of this clonotype. CDR3 loop: CANSPRDSYEQYF. The CDR3 nucleotides read TGCGCCAATAGCCCCCGGGACTCCTACGAGCAGTACTTC. This chain connects TRBV5-1 to TRBJ2-7; D is perhaps TRBD2 (5 bases). CDR1 SGHRS and CDR2 YFSETQ come from the germline V gene. The CDR3 has 13 amino acids. V lost 9 bases, J lost 0 bases, and 13 bases lay in between.

In its sample, this clonotype was seen many times. The gene calls are TRBV28 and TRBJ1-4, with D unresolved. Germline V gene sequence: CDR1 MDHEN, CDR2 SYDVKM. Trimming left V 3 bases short and J 7 bases short, with 9 bases between. The CDR3 extends over 13 amino acids. CDR3 sequence (DNA): TGTGCCAGCAGTTTGGATCGAATTGAAAAACTGTTTTTT. Translation gives CASSLDRIEKLFF.

This clonotype was observed at least ten times. This sequence joins TRBV5-5 and TRBJ1-2, with 7 positions matching TRBD1. The junction had 2 bases not matched to a gene; V was cut back by 0 bases and J by 0 bases. The CDR3 loop spans 15 amino acids. CDR1 and CDR2 (germline): SGHKS, YYEKEE (reference sequence). CDR3 in amino acids: CASSLADRTNYGYTF. The CDR3 DNA follows: TGTGCCAGCAGCTTGGCGGACAGGACTAACTATGGCTACACCTTC.

This clonotype was recorded at least ten times. The genes are TRBV20-1 and TRBJ2-7; 9 bases agree with TRBD1. The CDR3 has 16 residues. V dropped 6 bases and J dropped 5; count of bases not matched to a gene: 17. Germline lookup yields CDR1 DFQATT and CDR2 SNEGSKA (reference sequence). CDR3 loop: CSARPGTGFDADEQYF. The CDR3 DNA sequence: TGCAGTGCCCGTCCCGGGACAGGGTTTGATGCGGACGAGCAGTACTTC.

In its sample, this clonotype was seen many times. The chain recombines TRBV11-1 with TRBJ2-7, with 8 bases matching TRBD2. This CDR3 is 15 amino acids long. Germline V lookup: CDR1 SGHAT, CDR2 FQDESV (reference sequence). Trimming removed 8 bases from V and 0 bases from J; junction bases left unmatched: 9. CDR3 in amino acids: CASAGVREGSYEQYF. CDR3 DNA: TGTGCCAGCGCGGGGGTCCGGGAGGGCTCCTACGAGCAGTACTTC.

The chain uses TRBV4-2 and TRBJ2-5, with D possibly matching TRBD1 (5 bases). The CDR3 contains 16 residues. Trimming stripped 4 bases from V and 1 base from J, with 16 bases between. Germline V lookup: CDR1 LGHNA, CDR2 YNFKEQ. The CDR3 DNA reads TGTGCCAGCAGCCCCCAAGGGGCAGACCTCCAAGAGACCCAGTACTTC. Protein sequence: CASSPQGADLQETQYF.

Concerning this clonotype itself: Just one base apart from a much larger clone, this may be a read error. This chain connects TRBV12-3 or TRBV12-4 to TRBJ2-3, with D possibly matching TRBD1 (5 bases). This CDR3 spans 14 amino acids. Trimming removed 5 bases at V and 1 base at J, with 10 bases between. CDR3 loop: CASSNRHGTDTQYF. CDR3 coding DNA: TGTGCCAGCAGTAACAGGCATGGCACAGATACGCAGTATTTT.

This clonotype was detected many times. The chain is built from TRBV28 and TRBJ1-2; 7 nucleotides agree with TRBD1. The germline V gene encodes CDR1 MDHEN and CDR2 SYDVKM. The CDR3 is 14 amino acids. V was clipped by 5 bases and J by 4 bases; unmatched bases: 7. The CDR3 nucleotides read TGTGCCAGCAGTCAGGGGACAGTGCTCTATGGCTACACCTTC. Amino acid sequence: CASSQGTVLYGYTF.

This clonotype came up many times. The chain employs TRBV7-9 and TRBJ1-6; D is unclear. The CDR3 has 14 amino acids. Germline V lookup: CDR1 SEHNR, CDR2 FQNEAQ (reference sequence). The V and J ends lost 6 bases and 5 bases respectively, with 11 bases between them. The CDR3 bases are TGTGCCAGCAGATGGACGGCTGATAATTCACCCCTCCACTTT. This gives the protein CASRWTADNSPLHF.